This entry is about one T cell receptor (beta chain). What it binds is not known. The sample belongs to a study of Ad26.COV2.S vaccination and SARS-CoV-2 variants. Study-wide findings and caveats: The placebo group had lower spike-specific TCR breadth than the vaccine recipients did.

CDR1 is ENHRY and CDR2 is SYGVKD in the germline V gene. The CDR3 has 13 residues. The V end was cut by 10 bases, the J end by 0 bases, with 10 bases between. Assay used: immunoSEQ multiplex PCR; TCRdb lists only in-frame clones, some missing. The sample carries under 600,000 clones, around 89% recorded once. Described treatment: approximately 18 received Ad26.COV2.S at low or high dose, single or two shots; several received placebo; per-sample allocation not given. Samples analyzed were those drawn on day 63 after the first vaccine or placebo injection. The sequence was obtained from a person between 18 and 60 years old who received the Ad26.COV2.S COVID-19 vaccine or a placebo. The chain joins TRBV10-3 to TRBJ1-5; D remains unclear. The sample was peripheral blood, taken in a trial of Ad26.COV2.S vaccine versus placebo. CDR3 DNA: TGTGCCACCCGAGGAGGTAGCAATCAGCCCCAGCATTTT. This encodes CATRGGSNQPQHF.